This TCR beta chain derives from a study of long-term antiretroviral therapy in people with HIV. A v3.0 immunoSEQ assay was performed at survey level. Sequencing targeted roughly 35,000-55,000 T-cell genomes per sample. Clones were read by immunoSEQ multiplex PCR, and TCRdb kept only the in-frame ones, dropping some. Of about 35,000 clones listed, about four fifths are singletons. V trimming: 0 bases; J trimming: 5 bases; junction bases outside the gene matches: 3. Germline V gives CDR1 SGHDT, CDR2 YYEEEE. CDR3 size: 15 residues. With respect to this clone: The antigen remains undetermined.

Findings of the study overall: Investigators report no available data on ART adherence, viral resistance or therapy changes.

The receptor was derived from a man aged 45-65 years with HIV. The sequencing here drew on unsorted PBMCs, taken 3 years after starting antiretroviral therapy. The chain combines TRBV5-6 with TRBJ2-5; 11 bases line up with TRBD2. Here the CDR3 DNA reads TGTGCCAGCAGCTTGGCCCTAGCGGGGGGTGAGACCCAGTACTTC. It yields the protein CASSLALAGGETQYF.